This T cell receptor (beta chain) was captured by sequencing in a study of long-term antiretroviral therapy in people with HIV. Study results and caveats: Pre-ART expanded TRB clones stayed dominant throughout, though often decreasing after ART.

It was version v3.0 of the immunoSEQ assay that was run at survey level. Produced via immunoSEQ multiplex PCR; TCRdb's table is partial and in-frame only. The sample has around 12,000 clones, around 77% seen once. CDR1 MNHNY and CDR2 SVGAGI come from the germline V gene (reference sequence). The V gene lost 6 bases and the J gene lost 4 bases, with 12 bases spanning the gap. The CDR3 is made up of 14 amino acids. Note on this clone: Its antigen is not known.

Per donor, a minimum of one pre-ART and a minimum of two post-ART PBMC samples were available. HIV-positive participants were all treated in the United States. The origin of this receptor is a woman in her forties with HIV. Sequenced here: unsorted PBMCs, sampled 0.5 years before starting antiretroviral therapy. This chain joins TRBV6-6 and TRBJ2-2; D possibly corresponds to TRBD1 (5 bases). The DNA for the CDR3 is TGTGCCAGCAGGGCAGGGTCGGGCACCGGGGAGCTGTTTTTT. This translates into CASRAGSGTGELFF.